The rows below give T cell receptor beta chains drawn from one sample of a study of T cell changes during pregnancy in multiple sclerosis. Sequenced by immunoSEQ multiplex PCR; TCRdb stores in-frame clones only, minus some. This table holds tens of thousands of clones, 93% found once. Material: peripheral blood, obtained after pregnancy. The receptors derive from a female donor with multiple sclerosis, enrolled in a pregnancy study. Both conserved end residues are part of each CDR3. A D gene is named only where the DNA matches it firmly. Clone size is shown for a subset of rows, as once, few, many or a class of expanded clone.

>-|TRBD2|TRBJ2-1|TRBV4-3
CASSQDGRDYNEQFF
TGCGCCAGCAGCCAAGACGGGAGGGACTACAATGAGCAGTTCTTC
>once|-|TRBJ2-7|TRBV7-6
CASSGSSYEQYF
TGTGCCAGCAGCGGTAGCTCCTACGAGCAGTACTTC
>-|TRBD2|TRBJ2-2|TRBV19
CASSIVGDYVFSGELFF
TGTGCCAGTAGTATAGTCGGGGACTACGTGTTTTCCGGGGAGCTGTTTTTT
>-|-|TRBJ2-1|TRBV7-6
CASSPDQTAAYNEQFF
TGTGCCAGCAGCCCAGACCAGACCGCGGCCTACAATGAGCAGTTCTTC
>-|TRBD2|TRBJ2-7|TRBV5-6
CASSFRGEIYEQYF
TGTGCCAGCAGCTTTCGGGGGGAGATATACGAGCAGTACTTC
>-|TRBD2|TRBJ2-7|TRBV28
CASSLVASGSYEQYF
TGTGCCAGCAGTTTGGTGGCTAGCGGGTCCTACGAGCAGTACTTC
>-|TRBD2|TRBJ2-1|TRBV30
CAWSVEREGDNEQFF
TGTGCCTGGAGTGTTGAGCGGGAGGGGGACAATGAGCAGTTCTTC
>-|-|TRBJ2-2|TRBV19
CASSIAGITGELFF
TGTGCCAGTAGTATTGCGGGGATCACCGGGGAGCTGTTTTTT
>few|TRBD2|TRBJ2-7|TRBV29-1
CSVDGGTSGIYEQYF
TGCAGCGTTGATGGGGGGACTAGCGGCATATACGAGCAGTACTTC
>-|TRBD2|TRBJ2-3|TRBV18
CASSLLGLAGVGTDTQYF
TGTGCCAGCTCACTACTTGGACTAGCGGGAGTGGGAACAGATACGCAGTATTTT
>-|TRBD2|TRBJ2-1|TRBV6-1
CASRELAGSYNEQFF
TGTGCCAGCAGGGAACTAGCGGGATCCTACAATGAGCAGTTCTTC
>-|TRBD2|TRBJ2-7|TRBV28
CASSSPLAGRYEQYF
TGTGCCAGCAGTTCCCCATTAGCGGGACGATACGAGCAGTACTTC
>-|-|TRBJ1-5|TRBV27
CASSFTGGQPQHF
TGTGCCAGCAGCTTTACGGGGGGTCAGCCCCAGCATTTT
>-|-|TRBJ2-7|TRBV7-9
CASSLEGGGGYEQYF
TGTGCCAGCAGCTTAGAGGGTGGGGGCGGTTACGAGCAGTACTTC
>-|-|TRBJ1-5|TRBV4-1
CASSQTGAGQPQHF
TGCGCCAGCAGCCAAACTGGCGCGGGTCAGCCCCAGCATTTT
>-|TRBD2|TRBJ2-5|TRBV11-1
CASSLDRTSGPQETQYF
TGTGCCAGCAGCTTAGACCGGACTAGCGGACCCCAAGAGACCCAGTACTTC
>-|TRBD2|TRBJ2-7|TRBV2
CASFLLAGGPVEQYF
TGTGCCAGCTTCTTACTAGCGGGAGGCCCCGTCGAGCAGTACTTC
>-|-|TRBJ1-1|TRBV4-3
CASRLDSANTEAFF
TGCGCCAGCAGGCTGGACAGTGCGAACACTGAAGCTTTCTTT
>-|-|TRBJ2-1|TRBV28
CASSPTTGFVYEQFF
TGTGCCAGCAGTCCAACAACGGGTTTTGTGTATGAGCAGTTCTTC
>once|-|TRBJ2-3|TRBV29-1
CSVEDQHRTDTQYF
TGCAGCGTTGAAGATCAACACAGGACAGATACGCAGTATTTT
>-|TRBD1|TRBJ2-3|TRBV10-3
CAITHGLGGQGASDTQYF
TGTGCCATCACTCACGGCCTTGGGGGACAGGGGGCCTCAGATACGCAGTATTTT
>-|-|TRBJ2-3|TRBV6-6
CASSLTGDTQYF
TGTGCCAGCAGCCTGACAGGAGATACGCAGTATTTT
>-|-|TRBJ1-4|TRBV19
CASSPIGSEKLFF
TGTGCCAGTAGTCCCATCGGGTCCGAAAAACTGTTTTTT
>once|-|TRBJ1-2|TRBV27
CASSSGGGVFGYTF
TGTGCCAGCAGCTCGGGGGGCGGGGTATTTGGCTACACCTTC
>-|-|TRBJ2-7|TRBV6-6
CASWEKSYEQYF
TGTGCCAGCTGGGAGAAATCCTACGAGCAGTACTTC
>-|-|TRBJ1-5|TRBV2
CASRGDTTLYGQPQHF
TGTGCCAGCAGAGGGGACACAACTTTGTATGGTCAGCCCCAGCATTTT
>-|-|TRBJ1-1|TRBV2
CATLRGRNTEAFF
TGTGCCACCCTTCGAGGCAGGAACACTGAAGCTTTCTTT
>-|-|TRBJ2-7|TRBV4-3
CASSQDRDTFYEQYF
TGCGCCAGCAGCCAAGACCGGGACACCTTCTACGAGCAGTACTTC
>-|TRBD1|TRBJ1-2|TRBV4-3
CASSQKDRAGDGYTF
TGCGCCAGCAGCCAGAAGGACAGGGCGGGGGATGGCTACACCTTC
>-|-|TRBJ2-7|TRBV7-2
CASSLVHSSYEQYF
TGTGCCAGCAGCTTGGTCCATAGCTCCTACGAGCAGTACTTC
>-|-|TRBJ2-1|TRBV11-3
CASSPLGSYNEQFF
TGTGCCAGCAGCCCGCTCGGCTCCTACAATGAGCAGTTCTTC
>-|-|TRBJ1-1|TRBV5-4
CASSYGQPADEAFF
TGTGCCAGCAGCTACGGACAGCCCGCCGATGAAGCTTTCTTT
>-|TRBD2|TRBJ2-1|TRBV5-1
CASSHSGSEYEQFF
TGCGCCAGCAGCCATAGCGGGAGCGAGTATGAGCAGTTCTTC
>-|TRBD2|TRBJ2-1|TRBV7-8
CASSRTSGRSSYNEQFF
TGTGCCAGCAGCCGTACTAGCGGGAGGAGCTCCTACAATGAGCAGTTCTTC
>medium-sized|TRBD1|TRBJ1-4|TRBV7-6
CASSPSPTGGNEKLFF
TGTGCCAGCAGCCCGTCCCCGACAGGGGGCAATGAAAAACTGTTTTTT
>-|-|TRBJ1-3|TRBV25-1
CASSETGTRSGNTIYF
TGTGCCAGCAGTGAAACCGGGACACGCTCTGGAAACACCATATATTTT
>-|-|TRBJ1-4|TRBV19
CASSMLLGGPTNEKLFF
TGTGCCAGTAGTATGTTGTTGGGAGGACCAACTAATGAAAAACTGTTTTTT
>-|-|TRBJ2-2|TRBV4-3
CASSQDRGTNTGELFF
TGCGCCAGCAGCCAAGACCGGGGGACGAACACCGGGGAGCTGTTTTTT
>-|TRBD2|TRBJ2-2|TRBV28
CATESGLAGVTGELFF
TGTGCCACCGAGTCAGGACTAGCGGGAGTCACCGGGGAGCTGTTTTTT
>-|TRBD1|TRBJ2-3|TRBV5-6
CASSSGTGSPGDTQYF
TGTGCCAGCAGCTCCGGGACAGGGAGCCCCGGAGATACGCAGTATTTT
>once|-|TRBJ2-5|TRBV19
CASSGGLIQETQYF
TGTGCCAGTAGTGGAGGACTTATCCAAGAGACCCAGTACTTC
>-|TRBD2|TRBJ2-7|TRBV7-2
CASSARDYLSEQYF
TGTGCCAGCAGCGCCCGGGACTACCTCTCCGAGCAGTACTTC
>-|-|TRBJ2-3|TRBV27
CASLSIYRADTQYF
TGTGCCAGCCTTTCGATTTACAGGGCAGATACGCAGTATTTT
>-|TRBD2|TRBJ2-1|TRBV27
CASSHRLAGGYNEQFF
TGTGCCAGCAGTCACCGACTAGCGGGAGGGTACAATGAGCAGTTCTTC
>-|-|TRBJ2-7|TRBV6-5
CATSPLASYEQYF
TGTGCCACCTCTCCGCTAGCCTCCTACGAGCAGTACTTC
>-|TRBD2|TRBJ2-1|TRBV11-3
CASSFDPSGSRNEQFF
TGTGCCAGCAGCTTTGACCCTAGCGGGAGTCGCAATGAGCAGTTCTTC
>-|-|TRBJ1-1|TRBV19
CASSIAPVMNTEAFF
TGTGCCAGTAGTATCGCCCCAGTGATGAACACTGAAGCTTTCTTT
>-|-|TRBJ1-2|TRBV6-5
CASSFTGNANYGYTF
TGTGCCAGCAGCTTCACAGGGAACGCTAACTATGGCTACACCTTC
>-|-|TRBJ1-3|TRBV7-9
CASSYLENSGNTIYF
TGTGCCAGCAGTTATCTTGAGAACTCTGGAAACACCATATATTTT
>-|TRBD1|TRBJ1-2|TRBV6-5
CASSTQTGDYGYTF
TGTGCCAGCAGTACTCAAACAGGGGACTATGGCTACACCTTC
>-|-|TRBJ2-1|TRBV9
CASSVGLGSHNEQFF
TGTGCCAGCAGCGTAGGTCTGGGCTCCCACAATGAGCAGTTCTTC
>-|TRBD2|TRBJ2-5|TRBV5-1
CASSILAGDGETQYF
TGCGCCAGCAGTATACTAGCGGGAGACGGTGAGACCCAGTACTTC
>-|TRBD1|TRBJ2-5|TRBV5-6
CASSLAGTGGWETQYF
TGTGCCAGCAGCTTGGCGGGGACAGGGGGCTGGGAGACCCAGTACTTC
>-|-|TRBJ2-3|TRBV9
CASSVARLVGGTDTQYF
TGTGCCAGCAGCGTAGCGAGACTAGTCGGAGGCACAGATACGCAGTATTTT
>-|TRBD1|TRBJ1-1|TRBV28
CASSRDRGWNTEAFF
TGTGCCAGCAGTCGGGACAGGGGGTGGAACACTGAAGCTTTCTTT
>once|TRBD1|TRBJ2-1|TRBV5-6
CASSDQGAGYNEQFF
TGTGCCAGCAGCGATCAGGGGGCAGGGTACAATGAGCAGTTCTTC
>-|TRBD2|TRBJ2-5|TRBV29-1
CSVDAVEGTSGPETQYF
TGCAGCGTTGACGCGGTTGAAGGGACTAGCGGACCCGAGACCCAGTACTTC
>-|TRBD1|TRBJ1-2|TRBV27
CASSPFVRTGSYGYTF
TGTGCCAGCAGTCCCTTTGTCCGGACAGGGAGTTATGGCTACACCTTC
>-|TRBD1|TRBJ1-1|TRBV28
CASSPLDRGQGNTEAFF
TGTGCCAGCAGTCCCTTAGACAGGGGGCAGGGGAACACTGAAGCTTTCTTT